The sequence of this T cell receptor beta chain was determined in a study of blood T cell repertoires in COVID-19. Across the whole study: Material from acute and convalescent COVID-19 was sourced from the United States, Italy and Spain. Sources were T cells, B-cell-depleted T cells, or PBMCs; the material itself was cDNA or gDNA.

Authors' analysis steps: Estimation of nucleated cell counts was performed using reference gene primer amplification. Assay: immunoSEQ multiplex PCR; the TCRdb copy retains only in-frame clones and omits some. The D gene and trimming were derived from the DNA, and the V and J assignments and clone size from that table. This table holds around 220,000 clones, 80% to 85% found once. Trimming at V came to 5 bases and at J to 4 bases, leaving 10 bases not matched to a gene. The CDR3 extends over 15 amino acids. Germline CDR1 is MDHEN and CDR2 is SYDVKM. The V gene is TRBV28, the J gene TRBJ1-2; 7 nucleotides align to TRBD1. The TCR sequence derives from a human donor in a cohort sampled during active COVID-19. The sequenced sample consisted of peripheral blood. CDR3 amino acids: CASSQYRGPSYGYTF. CDR3 in DNA: TGTGCCAGCAGTCAATACAGGGGACCTAGCTATGGCTACACCTTC.